One and the same sample provided the 24 T cell receptor beta chains below, sequenced in a study of CD8 T cells in ankylosing spondylitis. Study-wide points: It appeared that ankylosing spondylitis blood was characterized by a TCR beta motif of several highly homologous variants.

Their target antigens are unknown. TCRdb reprocessed the 5' RACE reads with MiXCR, giving one entry per CDR3 protein. This table holds approximately 400,000 distinct CDR3 sequences, over 15% found once. Sequenced input: blood, either unsorted or a sorted T cell fraction (not recorded which). These receptors were collected from a male donor with ankylosing spondylitis.

This clonotype has just a few counts. The chain joins TRBV7-9 to TRBJ2-1; 8 bases match TRBD2. CDR1 is SEHNR and CDR2 is FQNEAQ in the germline V gene (reference sequence). V lost 6 bases to trimming and J lost 7 bases; unmatched junction nucleotides: 11. The CDR3 loop spans 15 amino acids. CDR3 sequence (DNA): TGTGCCAGCAGGTCCGGACTAGCCAGTACTAATGAGCAGTTCTTC. It yields the protein CASRSGLASTNEQFF.

The chain uses TRBV11-2 and TRBJ2-6, with a possible D match to TRBD2 (5 bases). The V gene lost 4 bases and the J gene lost 0 bases, with 13 bases spanning the gap. Germline V gives CDR1 SGHAT, CDR2 FQNNGV. The CDR3 consists of 17 residues. In DNA form, the CDR3 reads TGTGCCAGCAGCTCTCTGACGGGATACTCTGGGGCCAACGTCCTGACTTTC. Protein: CASSSLTGYSGANVLTF.

Ten or more counts support this clonotype. The chain couples TRBV24-1 to TRBJ2-4; tentatively, D is TRBD1 or TRBD2 (5 bases each). The V gene lost 5 bases and the J gene lost 1 base, with 11 bases spanning the gap. This CDR3 comprises 15 residues. Per the germline V gene, CDR1 is KGHDR and CDR2 is SFDVKD. In nucleotides, the CDR3 is TGTGCCACCAGTGGTTCAGGGAGCGCCAAAAACATTCAGTACTTC. It translates to CATSGSGSAKNIQYF.

In this sample, this clonotype turned up a few times. This rearrangement joins TRBV3-1 to TRBJ2-5; 7 bases agree with TRBD2. CDR3 length equals 16 residues. Germline values: CDR1 LGHDT, CDR2 YNNKEL (reference sequence). V lost 0 bases, J lost 4 bases, and 8 bases stayed unmatched. CDR3 sequence reads: CASSQDLGLGRETQYF. The DNA of the CDR3 is TGTGCCAGCAGCCAAGATTTAGGACTAGGCAGAGAGACCCAGTACTTC.

This clonotype was seen more than once but under ten times. This CDR3 reads CATSDPVGPWNEQFF. CDR3 DNA sequence: TGTGCCACCAGTGACCCCGTAGGGCCGTGGAATGAGCAGTTCTTC. This chain joins TRBV24-1 and TRBJ2-1; D is unclear. The CDR3 loop spans 15 amino acids. V lost 4 bases and J lost 7, with 16 bases in between. Germline V CDR1 and CDR2: KGHDR, SFDVKD.

Ten or more counts support this clonotype. The gene calls are TRBV12-3 or TRBV12-4 and TRBJ2-5; 12 positions match TRBD2. CDR3 length: 16 amino acids. The V segment lost 5 bases and the J segment 0 bases; nucleotides outside the gene matches: 4. The CDR3 region is CASSPWTSGDQETQYF. In DNA, the CDR3 is TGTGCCAGCAGTCCCTGGACTAGCGGGGACCAAGAGACCCAGTACTTC.

The chain recombines TRBV30 with TRBJ2-7, with 7 bases fitting TRBD2. Germline V gene sequence: CDR1 GTSNPN, CDR2 SVGIG (reference sequence). The ends lost 2 bases at V and 1 base at J; junction bases unmatched: 2. This CDR3 spans 13 amino acids. CDR3 amino acids: CAWSSGGSYEQYF. The CDR3 coding sequence is TGTGCCTGGAGTTCCGGGGGGTCCTACGAGCAGTACTTC. Looking up the rest from reference TRBV30 and TRBJ2-7 gives the full variable domain: SQTIHQWPATLVQPVGSPLSLECTVEGTSNPNLYWYRQAAGRGLQLLFYSVGIGQISSEVPQNLSASRPQDRQFILSSKKLLLSDSGFYLCAWSSGGSYEQYFGPGTRLTVT.

This clonotype appeared a few times. The rearrangement uses TRBV6-2 or TRBV6-3 and TRBJ1-1, with no clear D. V gave up 5 bases and J gave up 0 bases, with 10 bases separating them. This CDR3 is built from 14 residues. Germline V lookup: CDR1 MNHEY, CDR2 SVGEGT. The CDR3 here is CASSDHRMNTEAFF. The DNA for the CDR3 is TGTGCCAGCAGTGATCATCGGATGAACACTGAAGCTTTCTTT.

The V gene is TRBV5-1, the J gene TRBJ2-3, with TRBD1 matching 7 bases. The CDR3 runs 13 residues. V shed 6 bases, J shed 3 bases, and the junction held 4 bases outside the gene matches. CDR1 and CDR2 (germline): SGHRS, YFSETQ. The CDR3 region has the DNA TGCGCCAGCAAAGGGGGCGGTACAGATACGCAGTATTTT. Its translation: CASKGGGTDTQYF.

V is TRBV15 and J is TRBJ2-2; D possibly corresponds to TRBD1 (6 bases). This CDR3 region has 15 residues. Trimming pared 6 bases from V and 1 base from J, leaving 12 bases between. Germline-derived CDR1 and CDR2 are LNHNV and YYDKDF (reference sequence). In DNA, the CDR3 is TGTGCCACCAGGAGGGGGATAGAGAACACCGGGGAGCTGTTTTTT. It translates to CATRRGIENTGELFF.

This chain links TRBV3-1 with TRBJ2-3, with 8 nucleotides matching TRBD2. This CDR3 has 16 amino acids. CDR1 LGHDT and CDR2 YNNKEL come from the germline V gene (reference sequence). V gave up 3 bases and J gave up 6 bases; unmatched junction bases: 11. The CDR3 region is CASSQDPSGPGDTQYF. The CDR3 DNA is TGTGCCAGCAGCCAGGATCCTAGCGGGCCGGGGGATACGCAGTATTTT.

This chain links TRBV11-2 with TRBJ1-4; 8 bases map to TRBD1. The germline V gene encodes CDR1 SGHAT and CDR2 FQNNGV. The CDR3 sequence is 15 residues long. Trimming at V came to 3 bases and at J to 5 bases, leaving 5 bases not matched to a gene. DNA of the CDR3: TGTGCCAGCAGCTTCACACGACAGGGGAATGAAAAACTGTTTTTT. It specifies CASSFTRQGNEKLFF.

This clonotype was seen many times. The J gene is TRBJ2-7, the V gene TRBV9; 7 nucleotides line up with TRBD1. This CDR3 has 16 residues. Trimming removed 0 bases from V and 2 bases from J; junction bases left unmatched: 8. The germline V gene has CDR1 SGDLS and CDR2 YYNGEE. The CDR3 DNA is TGTGCCAGCAGCGTAGGAGGGGGCCGTTACCCCTACGAGCAGTACTTC. Amino acid sequence: CASSVGGGRYPYEQYF.

The chain has TRBV24-1 and TRBJ2-7, with 8 bases aligning to TRBD1. The CDR3 has 17 residues. V was clipped by 4 bases and J by 4 bases; unmatched bases: 14. CDR1 is KGHDR and CDR2 is SFDVKD in the germline V gene. The CDR3 bases are TGTGCCACCAGTGAAGGACAGGGCCTCGTGGCGGAATACGAGCAGTACTTC. Its translation is CATSEGQGLVAEYEQYF.

The chain combines TRBV18 with TRBJ2-7; possibly TRBD1 for D (6 bases). The CDR3 has 13 amino acids. With 3 bases removed from V and 6 bases from J, the gap between germline ends came to 12 bases. Germline lookup yields CDR1 KGHSH and CDR2 LQKENI. The CDR3 region is CASSPRSQGEQYF. As DNA, the CDR3 is TGTGCCAGCTCACCGAGGTCACAGGGCGAGCAGTACTTC.

The chain carries TRBV5-6 and TRBJ1-2; D is undetermined. The length of the CDR3 is 15 residues. Trimming pared 0 bases from V and 4 bases from J, leaving 13 bases between. CDR1 and CDR2 (germline): SGHDT, YYEEEE. Here the CDR3 reads CASSLEGRTTYGYTF. The CDR3 DNA reads TGTGCCAGCAGCTTGGAGGGCAGGACCACCTATGGCTACACCTTC.

This clonotype has a count of ten or more. This rearrangement joins TRBV7-9 to TRBJ1-3; D is uncertain. The CDR3 contains 12 residues. The germline CDR1 and CDR2 sequences are SEHNR and FQNEAQ (reference sequence). V was trimmed by 7 bases and J by 6 bases, leaving 10 bases between them. The CDR3 region is CASTAVENTIYF. CDR3 DNA sequence: TGTGCCAGCACGGCAGTGGAAAACACCATATATTTT.

The J gene is TRBJ2-7, the V gene TRBV3-1, with a possible D match to TRBD2 (5 bases). The CDR3 spans 13 residues. The V end lost 4 bases, the J end lost 9 bases, and 16 bases lay between the germline ends. Germline lookup yields CDR1 LGHDT and CDR2 YNNKEL (reference sequence). This CDR3 is CASSPEPSGGQYF. CDR3 DNA sequence: TGTGCCAGCAGCCCCGAGCCGAGCGGTGGGCAGTACTTC.

This chain uses TRBV7-2 with TRBJ2-7; no clear D gene. CDR3 length: 14 residues. The V end was cut by 2 bases, the J end by 2 bases, with 10 bases between. From germline, CDR1 is SGHTA and CDR2 FQGNSA. CDR3 region: CASSLIGGPYEQYF. As DNA, the CDR3 is TGTGCCAGCAGCTTAATCGGCGGCCCCTACGAGCAGTACTTC.

This clonotype appeared a few times. The gene calls are TRBV6-5 and TRBJ2-5, with 8 bases fitting TRBD2. This CDR3 has 17 residues. Germline lookup yields CDR1 MNHEY and CDR2 SVGAGI. V was pared by 2 bases and J by 5 bases, with 13 bases of the junction left unmatched. The CDR3 loop reads CASSYRNRAGVMETQYF. CDR3 nucleotide sequence: TGTGCCAGCAGTTACCGAAACCGAGCGGGAGTAATGGAGACCCAGTACTTC.

Only a few counts were recorded for this clonotype. V is TRBV12-3 or TRBV12-4 and J is TRBJ1-5; D not certain. This CDR3 comprises 12 residues. The germline V and J ends were trimmed by 3 bases and 4 bases, with 4 bases remaining between them. CDR3 region: CASSFRNQPQHF. The CDR3 region has the DNA TGTGCCAGCAGTTTTCGGAATCAGCCCCAGCATTTT.

V usage is TRBV7-9 and J usage is TRBJ1-5, with D uncertain. V was shortened by 5 bases and J by 12 bases, with 14 bases between the two germline ends. The CDR3 runs to 12 residues. Germline V gives CDR1 SEHNR, CDR2 FQNEAQ (reference sequence). The CDR3 DNA reads as TGTGCCAGCAGCCCCCTGGCCGGAGGCCAGCATTTT. Residues: CASSPLAGGQHF.

This clonotype was recorded a few times. The chain couples TRBV20-1 to TRBJ2-7; 7 bases fit TRBD1. There are 13 residues in the CDR3. The junction had 3 bases not matched to a gene; V was cut back by 1 base and J by 3 bases. Germline V lookup: CDR1 DFQATT, CDR2 SNEGSKA (reference sequence). In nucleotides, the CDR3 is TGCAGTGCTAGAGTCACAGGGGTCTACGAGCAGTACTTC. This translates into CSARVTGVYEQYF.

The chain couples TRBV20-1 to TRBJ1-2; 8 nucleotides align to TRBD1. CDR1 and CDR2 from the germline V gene are DFQATT and SNEGSKA (reference sequence). The length of the CDR3 is 15 residues. Trimming took 0 bases from V and 4 from J; bases not matched to a gene: 7. The DNA for the CDR3 is TGCAGTGCTAGAGACCCTTGGACAGGGCTCTATGGCTACACCTTC. This sequence encodes CSARDPWTGLYGYTF.